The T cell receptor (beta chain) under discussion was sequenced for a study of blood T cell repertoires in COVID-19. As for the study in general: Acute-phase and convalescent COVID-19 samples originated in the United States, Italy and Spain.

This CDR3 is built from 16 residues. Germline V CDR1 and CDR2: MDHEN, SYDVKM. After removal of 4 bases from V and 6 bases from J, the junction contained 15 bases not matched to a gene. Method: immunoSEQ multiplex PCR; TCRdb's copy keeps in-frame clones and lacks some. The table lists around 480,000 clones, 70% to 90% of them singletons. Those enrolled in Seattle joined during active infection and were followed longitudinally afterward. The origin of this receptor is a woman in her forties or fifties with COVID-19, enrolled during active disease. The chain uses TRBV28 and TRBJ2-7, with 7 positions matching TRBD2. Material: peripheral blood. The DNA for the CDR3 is TGTGCCAGCAGTTCGACCCTGGCACTCATAGCGGGCGAGCAGTACTTC. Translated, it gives CASSSTLALIAGEQYF.